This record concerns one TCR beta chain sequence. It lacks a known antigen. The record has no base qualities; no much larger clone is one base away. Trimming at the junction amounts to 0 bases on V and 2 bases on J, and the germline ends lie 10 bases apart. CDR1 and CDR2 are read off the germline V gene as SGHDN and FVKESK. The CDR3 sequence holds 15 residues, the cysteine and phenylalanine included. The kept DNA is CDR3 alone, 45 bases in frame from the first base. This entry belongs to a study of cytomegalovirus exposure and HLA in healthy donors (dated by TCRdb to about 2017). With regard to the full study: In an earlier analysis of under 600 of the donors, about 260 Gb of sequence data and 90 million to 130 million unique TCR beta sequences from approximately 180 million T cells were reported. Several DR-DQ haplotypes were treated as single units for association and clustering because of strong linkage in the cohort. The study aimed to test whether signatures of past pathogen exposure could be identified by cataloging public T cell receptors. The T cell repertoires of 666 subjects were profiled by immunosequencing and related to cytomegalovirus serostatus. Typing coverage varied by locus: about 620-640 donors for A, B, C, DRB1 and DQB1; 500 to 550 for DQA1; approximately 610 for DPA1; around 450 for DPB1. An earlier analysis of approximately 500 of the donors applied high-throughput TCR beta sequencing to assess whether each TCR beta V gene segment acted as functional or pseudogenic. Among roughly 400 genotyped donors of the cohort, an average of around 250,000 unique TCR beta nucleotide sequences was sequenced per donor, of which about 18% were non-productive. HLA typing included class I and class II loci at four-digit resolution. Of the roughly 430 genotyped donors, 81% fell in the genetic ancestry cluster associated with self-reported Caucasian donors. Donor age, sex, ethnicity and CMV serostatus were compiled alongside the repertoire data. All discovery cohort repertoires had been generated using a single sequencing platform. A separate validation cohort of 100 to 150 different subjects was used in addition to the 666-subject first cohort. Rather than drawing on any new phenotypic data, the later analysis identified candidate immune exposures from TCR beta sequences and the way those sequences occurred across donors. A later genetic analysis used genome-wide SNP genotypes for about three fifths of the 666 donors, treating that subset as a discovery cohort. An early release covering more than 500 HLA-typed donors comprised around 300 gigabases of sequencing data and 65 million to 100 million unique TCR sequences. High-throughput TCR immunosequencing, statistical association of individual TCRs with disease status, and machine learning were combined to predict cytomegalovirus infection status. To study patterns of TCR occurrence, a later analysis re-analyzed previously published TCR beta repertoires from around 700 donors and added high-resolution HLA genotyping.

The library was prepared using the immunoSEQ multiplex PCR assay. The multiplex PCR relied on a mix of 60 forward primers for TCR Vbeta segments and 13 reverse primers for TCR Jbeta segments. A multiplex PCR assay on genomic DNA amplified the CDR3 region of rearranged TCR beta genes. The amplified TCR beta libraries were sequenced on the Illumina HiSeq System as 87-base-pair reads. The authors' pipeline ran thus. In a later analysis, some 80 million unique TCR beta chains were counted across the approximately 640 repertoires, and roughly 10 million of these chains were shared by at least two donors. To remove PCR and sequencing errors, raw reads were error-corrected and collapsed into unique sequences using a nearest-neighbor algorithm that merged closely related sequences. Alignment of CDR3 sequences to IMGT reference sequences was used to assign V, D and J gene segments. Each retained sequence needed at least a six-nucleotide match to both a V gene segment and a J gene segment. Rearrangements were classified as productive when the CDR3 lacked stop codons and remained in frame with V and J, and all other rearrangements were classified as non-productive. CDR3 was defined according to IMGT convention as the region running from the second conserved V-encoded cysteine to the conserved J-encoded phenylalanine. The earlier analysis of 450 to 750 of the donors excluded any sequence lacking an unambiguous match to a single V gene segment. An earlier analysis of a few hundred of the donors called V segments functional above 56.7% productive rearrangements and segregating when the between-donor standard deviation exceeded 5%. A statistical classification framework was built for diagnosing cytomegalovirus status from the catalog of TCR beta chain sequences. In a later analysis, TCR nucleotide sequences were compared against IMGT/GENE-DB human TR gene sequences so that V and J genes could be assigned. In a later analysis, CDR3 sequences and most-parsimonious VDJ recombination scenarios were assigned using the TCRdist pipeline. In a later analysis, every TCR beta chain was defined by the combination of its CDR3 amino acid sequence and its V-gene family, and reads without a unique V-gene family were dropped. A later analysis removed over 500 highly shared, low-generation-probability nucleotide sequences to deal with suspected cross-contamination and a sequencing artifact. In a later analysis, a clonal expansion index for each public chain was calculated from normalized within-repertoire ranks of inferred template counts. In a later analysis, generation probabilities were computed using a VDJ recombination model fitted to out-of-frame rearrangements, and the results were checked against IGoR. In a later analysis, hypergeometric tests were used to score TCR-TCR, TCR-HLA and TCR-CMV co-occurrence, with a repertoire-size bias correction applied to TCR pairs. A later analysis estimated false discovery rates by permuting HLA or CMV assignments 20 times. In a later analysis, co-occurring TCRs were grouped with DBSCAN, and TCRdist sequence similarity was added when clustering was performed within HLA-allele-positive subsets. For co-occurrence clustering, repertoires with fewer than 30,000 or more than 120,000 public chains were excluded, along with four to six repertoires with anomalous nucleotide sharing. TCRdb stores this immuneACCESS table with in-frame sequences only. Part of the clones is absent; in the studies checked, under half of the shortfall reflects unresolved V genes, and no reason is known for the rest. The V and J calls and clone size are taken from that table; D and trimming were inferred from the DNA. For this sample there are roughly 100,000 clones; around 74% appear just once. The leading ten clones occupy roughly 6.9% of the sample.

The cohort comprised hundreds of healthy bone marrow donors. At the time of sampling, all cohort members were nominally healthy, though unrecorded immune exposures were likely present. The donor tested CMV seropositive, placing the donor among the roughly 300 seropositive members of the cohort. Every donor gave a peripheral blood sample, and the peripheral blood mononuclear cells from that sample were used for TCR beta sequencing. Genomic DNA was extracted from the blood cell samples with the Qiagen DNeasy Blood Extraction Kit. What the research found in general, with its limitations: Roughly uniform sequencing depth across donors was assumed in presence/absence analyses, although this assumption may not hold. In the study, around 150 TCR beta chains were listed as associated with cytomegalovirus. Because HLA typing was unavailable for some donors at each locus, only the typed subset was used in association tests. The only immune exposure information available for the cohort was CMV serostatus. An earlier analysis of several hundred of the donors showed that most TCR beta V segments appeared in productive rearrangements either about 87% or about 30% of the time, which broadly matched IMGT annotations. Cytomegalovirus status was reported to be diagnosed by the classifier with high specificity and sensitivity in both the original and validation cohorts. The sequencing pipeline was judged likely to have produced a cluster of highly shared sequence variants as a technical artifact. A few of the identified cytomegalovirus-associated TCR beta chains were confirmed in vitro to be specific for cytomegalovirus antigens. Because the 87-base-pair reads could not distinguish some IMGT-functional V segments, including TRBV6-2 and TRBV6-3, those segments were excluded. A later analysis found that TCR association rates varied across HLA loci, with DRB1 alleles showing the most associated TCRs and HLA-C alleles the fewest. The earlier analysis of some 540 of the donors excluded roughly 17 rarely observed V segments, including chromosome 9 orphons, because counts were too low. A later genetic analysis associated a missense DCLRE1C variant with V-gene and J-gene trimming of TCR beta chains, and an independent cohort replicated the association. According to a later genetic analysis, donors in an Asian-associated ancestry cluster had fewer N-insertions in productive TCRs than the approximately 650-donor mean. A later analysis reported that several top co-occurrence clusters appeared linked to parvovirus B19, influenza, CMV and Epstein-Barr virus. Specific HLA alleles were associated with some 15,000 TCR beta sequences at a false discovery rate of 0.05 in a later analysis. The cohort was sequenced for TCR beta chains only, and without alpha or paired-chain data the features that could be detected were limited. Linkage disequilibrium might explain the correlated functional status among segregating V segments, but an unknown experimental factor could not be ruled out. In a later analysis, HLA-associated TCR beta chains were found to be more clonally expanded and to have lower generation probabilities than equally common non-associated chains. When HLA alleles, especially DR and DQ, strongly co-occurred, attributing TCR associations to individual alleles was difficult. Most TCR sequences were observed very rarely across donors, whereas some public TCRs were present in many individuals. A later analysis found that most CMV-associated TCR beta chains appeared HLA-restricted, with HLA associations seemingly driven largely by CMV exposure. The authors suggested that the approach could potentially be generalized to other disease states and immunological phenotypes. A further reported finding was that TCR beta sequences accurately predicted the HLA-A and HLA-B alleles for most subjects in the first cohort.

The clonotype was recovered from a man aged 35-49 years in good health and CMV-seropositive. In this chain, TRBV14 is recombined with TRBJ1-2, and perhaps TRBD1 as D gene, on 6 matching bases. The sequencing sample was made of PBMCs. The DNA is TGTGCCAGCAGCCAAGATCTGCAGGGGAACTATGGCTACACCTTC. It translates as CASSQDLQGNYGYTF.